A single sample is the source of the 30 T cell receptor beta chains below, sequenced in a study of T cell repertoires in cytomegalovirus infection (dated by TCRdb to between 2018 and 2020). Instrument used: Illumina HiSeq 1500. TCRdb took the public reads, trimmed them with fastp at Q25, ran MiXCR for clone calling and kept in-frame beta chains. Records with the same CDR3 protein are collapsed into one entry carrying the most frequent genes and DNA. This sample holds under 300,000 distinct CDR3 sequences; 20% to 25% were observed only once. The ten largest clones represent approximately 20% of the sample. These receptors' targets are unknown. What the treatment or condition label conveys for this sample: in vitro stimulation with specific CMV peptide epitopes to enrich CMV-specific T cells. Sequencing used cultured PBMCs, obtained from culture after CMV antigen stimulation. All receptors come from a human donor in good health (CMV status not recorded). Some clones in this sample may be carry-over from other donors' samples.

The CDR3 loop is CAISDLNEQFF. The CDR3 bases are TGTGCCATCAGTGATCTGAATGAGCAGTTCTTC. V gene TRBV10-3 combines with J gene TRBJ2-1; D is uncertain. V lost 3 bases, J lost 7 bases, and 4 bases lay in between. Germline values: CDR1 ENHRY, CDR2 SYGVKD. The CDR3 spans 11 residues.

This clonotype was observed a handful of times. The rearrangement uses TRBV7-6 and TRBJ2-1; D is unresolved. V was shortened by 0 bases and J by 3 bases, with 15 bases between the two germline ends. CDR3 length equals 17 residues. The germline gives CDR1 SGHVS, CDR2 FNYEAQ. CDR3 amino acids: CASSLATAFTYYNEQFF. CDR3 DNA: TGTGCCAGCAGCTTAGCTACGGCCTTTACTTACTACAATGAGCAGTTCTTC.

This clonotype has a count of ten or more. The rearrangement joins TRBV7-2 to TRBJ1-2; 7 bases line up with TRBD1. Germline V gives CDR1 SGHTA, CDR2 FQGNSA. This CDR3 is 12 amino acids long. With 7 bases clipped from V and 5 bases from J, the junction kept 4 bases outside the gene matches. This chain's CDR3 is CASTATGYGYTF. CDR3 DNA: TGTGCCAGCACCGCGACAGGGTATGGCTACACCTTC. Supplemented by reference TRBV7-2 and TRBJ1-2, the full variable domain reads GAGVSQSPSNKVTEKGKDVELRCDPISGHTALYWYRQSLGQGLEFLIYFQGNSAPDKSGLPSDRFSAERTGGSVSTLTIQRTQQEDSAVYLCASTATGYGYTFGSGTRLTVV.

CDR3: CASSGSGAETQYF. CDR3 nucleotide sequence: TGTGCCAGTAGTGGATCAGGCGCGGAGACCCAGTACTTC. This chain links TRBV19 with TRBJ2-5; D is unresolved. In germline, CDR1 is LNHDA, CDR2 SQIVND (reference sequence). V gave up 5 bases and J gave up 5 bases, with 12 bases separating them. CDR3 length equals 13 residues.

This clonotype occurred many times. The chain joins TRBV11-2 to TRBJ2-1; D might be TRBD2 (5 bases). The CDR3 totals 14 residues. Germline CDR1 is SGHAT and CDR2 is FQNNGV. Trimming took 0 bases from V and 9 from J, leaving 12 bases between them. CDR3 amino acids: CASSLDPSSGEQFF. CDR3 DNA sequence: TGTGCCAGCAGCTTAGATCCCTCAAGCGGTGAGCAGTTCTTC.

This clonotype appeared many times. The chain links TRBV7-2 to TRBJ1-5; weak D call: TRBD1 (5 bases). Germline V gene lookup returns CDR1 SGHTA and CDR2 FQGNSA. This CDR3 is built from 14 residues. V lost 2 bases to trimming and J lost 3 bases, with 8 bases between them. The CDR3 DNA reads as TGTGCCAGCAGCTTACGACAGTTCAATCAGCCCCAGCATTTT. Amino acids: CASSLRQFNQPQHF.

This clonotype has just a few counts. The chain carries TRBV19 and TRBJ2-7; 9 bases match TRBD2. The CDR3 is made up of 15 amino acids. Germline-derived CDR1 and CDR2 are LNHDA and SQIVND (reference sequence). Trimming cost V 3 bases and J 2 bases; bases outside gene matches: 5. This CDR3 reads CASSISAGGPYEQYV. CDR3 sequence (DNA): TGTGCCAGTAGTATTTCAGCGGGAGGACCCTACGAGCAGTACGTC.

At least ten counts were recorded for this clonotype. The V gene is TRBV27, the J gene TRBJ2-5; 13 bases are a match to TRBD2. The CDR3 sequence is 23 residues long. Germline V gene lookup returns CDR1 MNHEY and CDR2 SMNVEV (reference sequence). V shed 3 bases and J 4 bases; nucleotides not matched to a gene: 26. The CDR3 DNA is TGTGCCAGCAGTTTCAAGGGGACTAGCGGGACAGTCCCGCTGACTGGGGCGCGAGAGACCCAGTACTTC. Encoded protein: CASSFKGTSGTVPLTGARETQYF.

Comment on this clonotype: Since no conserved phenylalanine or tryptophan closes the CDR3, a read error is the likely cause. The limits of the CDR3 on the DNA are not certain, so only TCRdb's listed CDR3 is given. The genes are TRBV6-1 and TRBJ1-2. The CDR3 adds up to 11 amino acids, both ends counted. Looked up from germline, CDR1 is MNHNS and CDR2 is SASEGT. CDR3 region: CASSEVRYGGR.

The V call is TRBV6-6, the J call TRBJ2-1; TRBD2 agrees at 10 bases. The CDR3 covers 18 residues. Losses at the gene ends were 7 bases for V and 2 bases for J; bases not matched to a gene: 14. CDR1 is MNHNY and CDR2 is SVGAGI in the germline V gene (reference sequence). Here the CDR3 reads CASIRGASGSRAYNEQFF. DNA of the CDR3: TGTGCCAGCATCCGGGGGGCTAGCGGGAGCAGGGCCTACAATGAGCAGTTCTTC.

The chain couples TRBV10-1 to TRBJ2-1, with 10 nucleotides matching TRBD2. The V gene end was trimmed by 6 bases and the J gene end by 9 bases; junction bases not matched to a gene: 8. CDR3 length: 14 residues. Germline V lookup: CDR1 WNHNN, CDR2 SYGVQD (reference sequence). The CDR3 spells CASSPTSGSGEQFF. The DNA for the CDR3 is TGCGCCAGCAGCCCGACTAGCGGGTCGGGTGAGCAGTTCTTC.

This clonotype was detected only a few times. CDR3 DNA sequence: TGTGCCAGCATCTCGACTAGCGATAAAGAGACCCAGTACTTC. Translating it yields CASISTSDKETQYF. The rearrangement joins TRBV6-6 to TRBJ2-5; TRBD2 matches at 8 bases. Germline trimming cut 7 bases from V and 3 bases from J; bases unmatched to any gene: 7. In germline, CDR1 is MNHNY, CDR2 SVGAGI (reference sequence). The CDR3 is made up of 14 amino acids.

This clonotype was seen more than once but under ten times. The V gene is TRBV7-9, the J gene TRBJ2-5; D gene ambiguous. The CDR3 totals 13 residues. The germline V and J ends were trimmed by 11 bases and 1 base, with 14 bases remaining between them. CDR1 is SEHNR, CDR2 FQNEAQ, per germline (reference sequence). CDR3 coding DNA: TGTGCCGGTCAACCGGGTCCCCAAGAGACCCAGTACTTC. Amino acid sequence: CAGQPGPQETQYF.

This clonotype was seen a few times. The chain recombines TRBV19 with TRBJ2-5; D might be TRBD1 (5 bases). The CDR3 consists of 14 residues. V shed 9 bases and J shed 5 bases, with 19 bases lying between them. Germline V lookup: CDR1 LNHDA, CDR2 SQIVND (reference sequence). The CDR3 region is CASESQGSGETQYF. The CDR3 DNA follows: TGTGCCAGCGAATCTCAGGGTAGTGGGGAGACCCAGTACTTC.

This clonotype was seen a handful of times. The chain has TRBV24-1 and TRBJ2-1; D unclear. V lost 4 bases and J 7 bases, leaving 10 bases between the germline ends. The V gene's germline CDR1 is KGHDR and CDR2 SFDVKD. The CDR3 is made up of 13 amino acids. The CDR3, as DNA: TGTGCCACCAGTGAAGTCCACGTAAATGAGCAGTTCTTC. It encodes CATSEVHVNEQFF.

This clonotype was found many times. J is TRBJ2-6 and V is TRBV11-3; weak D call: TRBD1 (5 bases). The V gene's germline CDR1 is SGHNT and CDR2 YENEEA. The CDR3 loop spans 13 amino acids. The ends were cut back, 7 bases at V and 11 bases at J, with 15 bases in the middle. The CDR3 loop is CASTGLGADVLTF. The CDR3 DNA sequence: TGTGCCAGCACAGGGCTTGGGGCAGACGTCCTGACTTTC.

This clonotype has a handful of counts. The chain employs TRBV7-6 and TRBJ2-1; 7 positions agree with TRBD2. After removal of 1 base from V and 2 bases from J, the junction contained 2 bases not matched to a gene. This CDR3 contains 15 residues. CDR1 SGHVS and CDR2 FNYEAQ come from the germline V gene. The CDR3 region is CASSLEGGAYNEQFF. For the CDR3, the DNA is TGTGCCAGCAGCTTAGAGGGAGGGGCCTACAATGAGCAGTTCTTC.

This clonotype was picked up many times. The CDR3 is CASSLAGDYEQYF. For the CDR3, the DNA is TGTGCCAGCAGCTTAGCGGGTGACTACGAGCAGTACTTC. This chain uses TRBV7-9 with TRBJ2-7, with no clear D. The CDR3 loop spans 13 amino acids. Trimming took off 0 bases at V and 3 bases at J, with 6 bases between the two ends. The germline CDR1 and CDR2 sequences are SEHNR and FQNEAQ (reference sequence).

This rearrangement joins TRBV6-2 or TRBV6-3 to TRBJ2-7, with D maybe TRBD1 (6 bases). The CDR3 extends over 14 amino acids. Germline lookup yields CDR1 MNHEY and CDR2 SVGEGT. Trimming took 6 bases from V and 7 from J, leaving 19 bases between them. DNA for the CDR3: TGTGCCAGCAGGTCCTACAGGGTATCCGGAGAGCAGTACGTC. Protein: CASRSYRVSGEQYV.

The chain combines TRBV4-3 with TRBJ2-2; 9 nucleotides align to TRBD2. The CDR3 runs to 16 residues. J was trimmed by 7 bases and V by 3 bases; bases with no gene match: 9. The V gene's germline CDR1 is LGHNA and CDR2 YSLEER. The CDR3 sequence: CASSHASGIGVGELFF. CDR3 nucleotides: TGCGCCAGCAGCCACGCTAGCGGGATAGGGGTCGGGGAGCTGTTTTTT.

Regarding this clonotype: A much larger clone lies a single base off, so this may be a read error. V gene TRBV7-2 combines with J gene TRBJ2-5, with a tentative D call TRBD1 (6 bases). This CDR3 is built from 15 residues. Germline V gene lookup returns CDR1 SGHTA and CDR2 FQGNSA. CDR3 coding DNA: TGTGTCAGCAGCTTAGTTTTGGGGGCCGAAGAGACCCAGTACTTC. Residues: CVSSLVLGAEETQYF.

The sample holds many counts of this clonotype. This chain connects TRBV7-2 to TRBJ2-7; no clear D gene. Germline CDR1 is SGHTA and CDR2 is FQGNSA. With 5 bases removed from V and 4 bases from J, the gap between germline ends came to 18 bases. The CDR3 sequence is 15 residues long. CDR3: CASSPSGDTRYEQYF. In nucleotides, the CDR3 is TGTGCCAGCAGCCCATCTGGGGATACGAGATACGAGCAGTACTTC.

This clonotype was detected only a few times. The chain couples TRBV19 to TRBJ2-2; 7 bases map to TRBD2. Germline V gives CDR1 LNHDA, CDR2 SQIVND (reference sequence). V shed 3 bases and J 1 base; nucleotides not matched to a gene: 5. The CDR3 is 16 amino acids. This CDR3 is CASSILGGRNTGELFF. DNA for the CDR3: TGTGCCAGTAGTATTCTGGGAGGGAGGAACACCGGGGAGCTGTTTTTT.

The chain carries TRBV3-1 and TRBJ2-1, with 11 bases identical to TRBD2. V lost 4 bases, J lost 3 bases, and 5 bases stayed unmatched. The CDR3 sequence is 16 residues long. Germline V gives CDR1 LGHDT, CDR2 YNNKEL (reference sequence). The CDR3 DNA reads TGTGCCAGCAGCCCACATAGCGGGAGGGGCTACAATGAGCAGTTCTTC. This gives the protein CASSPHSGRGYNEQFF.

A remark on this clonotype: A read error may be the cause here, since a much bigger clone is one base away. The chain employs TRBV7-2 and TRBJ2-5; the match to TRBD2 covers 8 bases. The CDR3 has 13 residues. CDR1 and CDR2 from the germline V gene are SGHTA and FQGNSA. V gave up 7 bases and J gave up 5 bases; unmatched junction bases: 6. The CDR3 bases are TGTACCAGCATCCGGGGGGGGTCCGAGACCCAGTACTTC. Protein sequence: CTSIRGGSETQYF.

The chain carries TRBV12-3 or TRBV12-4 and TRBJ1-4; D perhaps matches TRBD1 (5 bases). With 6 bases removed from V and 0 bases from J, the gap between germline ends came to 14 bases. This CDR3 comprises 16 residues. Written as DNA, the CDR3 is TGTGCCAGCAGCCCGGGACGCCGAGCAACTAATGAAAAACTGTTTTTT. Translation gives CASSPGRRATNEKLFF.

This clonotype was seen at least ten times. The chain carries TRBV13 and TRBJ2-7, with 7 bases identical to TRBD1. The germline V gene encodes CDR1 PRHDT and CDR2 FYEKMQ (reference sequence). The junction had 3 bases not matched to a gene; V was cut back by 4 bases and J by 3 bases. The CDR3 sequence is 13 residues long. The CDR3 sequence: CASSSRGLYEQYF. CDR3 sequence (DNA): TGTGCCAGCAGCTCGAGGGGGCTCTACGAGCAGTACTTC.

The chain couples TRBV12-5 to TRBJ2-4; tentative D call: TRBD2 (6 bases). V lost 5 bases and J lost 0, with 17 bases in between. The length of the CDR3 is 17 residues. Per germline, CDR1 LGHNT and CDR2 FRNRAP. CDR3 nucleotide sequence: TGTGCTAGTGGTACGAGCGGGCTTGAGCTAGCCAAAAACATTCAGTACTTC. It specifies CASGTSGLELAKNIQYF.

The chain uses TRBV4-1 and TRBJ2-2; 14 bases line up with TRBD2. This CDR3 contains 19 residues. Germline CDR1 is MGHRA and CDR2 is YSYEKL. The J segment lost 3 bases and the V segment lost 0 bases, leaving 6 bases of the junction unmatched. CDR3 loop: CASSQDPGLAGGDTGELFF. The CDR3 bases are TGCGCCAGCAGCCAAGATCCCGGACTAGCGGGAGGAGACACCGGGGAGCTGTTTTTT.

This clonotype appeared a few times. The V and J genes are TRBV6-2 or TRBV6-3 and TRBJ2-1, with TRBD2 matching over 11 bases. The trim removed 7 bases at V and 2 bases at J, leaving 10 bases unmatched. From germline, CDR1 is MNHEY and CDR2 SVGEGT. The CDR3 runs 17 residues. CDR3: CASTIAGGPLTYNEQFF. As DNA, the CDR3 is TGTGCCAGCACCATAGCGGGAGGGCCCCTAACCTACAATGAGCAGTTCTTC.